The 11 T cell receptor beta chains in this list originate from one sample, sequenced in a study of cytomegalovirus exposure and HLA in healthy donors. A multiplex PCR was run with 60 Vbeta primers and 13 Jbeta primers. Clones were read by immunoSEQ multiplex PCR, and TCRdb kept only the in-frame ones, dropping some. The sample records around 100,000 clones, 70% to 90% being singletons. Material: PBMCs. The origin of the receptors is a man between 35 and 55 years old in good health and CMV-seronegative.

The chain has TRBV11-2 and TRBJ1-4; D is possibly TRBD1 (5 bases). The CDR3 has 15 amino acids. V lost 3 bases, J lost 6 bases, and 14 bases lay in between. Germline V gene sequence: CDR1 SGHAT, CDR2 FQNNGV. CDR3 in amino acids: CASSFGIGTDEKLFF. The DNA of the CDR3 is TGTGCCAGCAGCTTCGGGATTGGGACTGATGAAAAACTGTTTTTT.

In this sample, this clone turned up a few times. The chain has TRBV6-5 and TRBJ1-1, with D perhaps TRBD1 (5 bases). V was shortened by 8 bases and J by 0 bases, with 13 bases between the two germline ends. The CDR3 has 14 residues. In germline, CDR1 is MNHEY, CDR2 SVGAGI. CDR3 nucleotides: TGTGCCAGCGGGGTCGGGGGGATGAACACTGAAGCTTTCTTT. Its translation is CASGVGGMNTEAFF.

The chain couples TRBV19 to TRBJ1-5; the D is unclear. The CDR3 loop spans 15 amino acids. V lost 3 bases, J lost 3 bases, and 12 bases lay in between. Germline values: CDR1 LNHDA, CDR2 SQIVND (reference sequence). CDR3 nucleotides: TGTGCCAGTAGTATCGTTCTAGATTTCAATCAGCCCCAGCATTTT. Its protein product is CASSIVLDFNQPQHF.

On this clone: One end of the junction does not line up with germline, which may come from a read error. The chain joins TRBV6-5 to TRBJ2-7, with 10 bases fitting TRBD1. Germline V gives CDR1 MNHEY, CDR2 SVGAGI. The CDR3 is made up of 15 amino acids. CDR3 nucleotide sequence: TGTGCCAGCACTTACGCGGGGACAGGGGTGAACGAGCAGTACTTC. Its protein is CASTYAGTGVNEQYF.

The gene calls are TRBV7-9 and TRBJ2-7, with 9 bases fitting TRBD1. The length of the CDR3 is 15 residues. The junction had 5 bases not matched to a gene; V was cut back by 1 base and J by 4 bases. CDR1 is SEHNR, CDR2 FQNEAQ, per germline (reference sequence). The CDR3 nucleotides read TGTGCCAGCAGCTTAGTAGGACAGGGGCAATACGAGCAGTACTTC. It yields the protein CASSLVGQGQYEQYF.

The V call is TRBV9, the J call TRBJ1-2; 12 bases are a match to TRBD1. V shed 0 bases and J 6 bases; nucleotides not matched to a gene: 0. This CDR3 has 14 residues. Germline V lookup: CDR1 SGDLS, CDR2 YYNGEE. The CDR3 DNA reads TGTGCCAGCAGCGTAGGGGACAGGGGGCATGGCTACACCTTC. Amino acids: CASSVGDRGHGYTF.

The chain recombines TRBV27 with TRBJ2-3, with unresolved D. The CDR3 runs 15 residues. V was cut by 1 base and J by 1 base, with 9 bases left in between. Germline V lookup: CDR1 MNHEY, CDR2 SMNVEV (reference sequence). The CDR3 spells CASSLYWSRTDTQYF. In DNA form, the CDR3 reads TGTGCCAGCAGTTTATACTGGAGCCGCACAGATACGCAGTATTTT.

The rearrangement joins TRBV27 to TRBJ1-2; possible D gene TRBD1, 5 bases. The CDR3 contains 15 residues. CDR1 is MNHEY and CDR2 is SMNVEV in the germline V gene (reference sequence). Trimming cost V 5 bases and J 10 bases, with 23 bases left between them. The CDR3: CASSGDGLWQADYTF. As DNA, the CDR3 is TGTGCCAGCAGTGGGGACGGACTATGGCAGGCCGACTACACCTTC.

This clone was recorded once. The V gene is TRBV19, the J gene TRBJ2-7; 7 bases line up with TRBD2. After removal of 1 base from V and 0 bases from J, the junction contained 15 bases not matched to a gene. CDR1 and CDR2 (germline): LNHDA, SQIVND (reference sequence). The CDR3 contains 19 residues. The CDR3 DNA is TGTGCCAGTAGTATAGTTGGAGCGGGGCGGCTACTGAGCTCCTACGAGCAGTACTTC. It yields the protein CASSIVGAGRLLSSYEQYF.

The chain joins TRBV27 to TRBJ1-5; 7 bases line up with TRBD1. CDR1 MNHEY and CDR2 SMNVEV come from the germline V gene (reference sequence). The J segment lost 6 bases and the V segment lost 0 bases, leaving 5 bases of the junction unmatched. The CDR3 length is 15 residues. DNA of the CDR3: TGTGCCAGCAGTTTATCAGGGGGCGAATTTCAGCCCCAGCATTTT. Encoded protein: CASSLSGGEFQPQHF.

The chain has TRBV5-1 and TRBJ2-3; TRBD1 might be the D (6 bases). The length of the CDR3 is 14 residues. Germline loops: CDR1 SGHRS, CDR2 YFSETQ. Trimming took 6 bases from V and 1 from J, leaving 12 bases between them. CDR3 residues: CASNRDTRTDTQYF. The CDR3 DNA reads as TGCGCCAGCAACCGGGACACTCGCACAGATACGCAGTATTTT.